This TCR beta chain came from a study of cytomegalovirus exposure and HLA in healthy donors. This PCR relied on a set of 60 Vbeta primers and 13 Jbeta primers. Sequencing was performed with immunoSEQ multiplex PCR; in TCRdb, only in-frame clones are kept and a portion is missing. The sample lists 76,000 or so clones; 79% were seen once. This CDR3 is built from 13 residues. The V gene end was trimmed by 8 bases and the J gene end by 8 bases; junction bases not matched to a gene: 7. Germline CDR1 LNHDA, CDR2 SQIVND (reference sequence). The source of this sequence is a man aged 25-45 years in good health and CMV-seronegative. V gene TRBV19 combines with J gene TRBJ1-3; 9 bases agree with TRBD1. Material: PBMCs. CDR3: CASEDRGGYTIYF. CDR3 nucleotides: TGTGCCAGTGAGGACAGGGGAGGTTACACCATATATTTT.